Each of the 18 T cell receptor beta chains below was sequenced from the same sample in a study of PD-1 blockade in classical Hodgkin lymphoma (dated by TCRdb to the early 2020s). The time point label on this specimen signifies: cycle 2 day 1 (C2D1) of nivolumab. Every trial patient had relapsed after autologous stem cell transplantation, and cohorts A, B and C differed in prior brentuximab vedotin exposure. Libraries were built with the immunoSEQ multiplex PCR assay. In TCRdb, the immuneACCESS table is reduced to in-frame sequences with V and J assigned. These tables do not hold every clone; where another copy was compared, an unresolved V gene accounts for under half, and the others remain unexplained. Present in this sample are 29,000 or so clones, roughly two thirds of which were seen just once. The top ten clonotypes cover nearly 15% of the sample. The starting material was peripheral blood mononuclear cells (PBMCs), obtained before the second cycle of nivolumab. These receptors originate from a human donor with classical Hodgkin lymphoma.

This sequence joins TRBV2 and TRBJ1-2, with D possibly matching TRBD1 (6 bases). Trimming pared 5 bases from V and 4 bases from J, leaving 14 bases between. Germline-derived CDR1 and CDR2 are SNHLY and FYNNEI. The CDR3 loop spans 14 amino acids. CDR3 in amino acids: CASSLTGNLYGYTF. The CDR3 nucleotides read TGTGCCAGCAGTCTGACAGGAAACCTCTATGGCTACACCTTC.

The CDR3 loop reads CAISTWGDWGTEAFF. The CDR3 nucleotides are TGTGCCATCAGTACCTGGGGAGATTGGGGCACTGAAGCTTTCTTT. V is TRBV10-3 and J is TRBJ1-1, with D hard to call. Germline CDR1 reads ENHRY; CDR2 reads SYGVKD. The CDR3 loop spans 15 amino acids. The V gene lost 5 bases and the J gene lost 4 bases, with 17 bases spanning the gap.

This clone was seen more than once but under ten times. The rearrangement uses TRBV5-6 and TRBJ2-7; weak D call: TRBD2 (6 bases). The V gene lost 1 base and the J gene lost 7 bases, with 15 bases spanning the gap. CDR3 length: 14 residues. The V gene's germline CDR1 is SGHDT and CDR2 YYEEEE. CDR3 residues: CASSLSSGVGEQYF. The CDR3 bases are TGTGCCAGCAGCTTGTCTTCGGGGGTGGGAGAGCAGTACTTC.

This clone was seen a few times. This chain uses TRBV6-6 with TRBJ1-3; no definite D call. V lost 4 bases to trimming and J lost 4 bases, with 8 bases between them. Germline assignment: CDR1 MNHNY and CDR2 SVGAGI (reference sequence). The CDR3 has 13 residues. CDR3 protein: CASSSLAGNTIYF. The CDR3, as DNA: TGTGCCAGCAGTTCCTTAGCCGGAAACACCATATATTTT.

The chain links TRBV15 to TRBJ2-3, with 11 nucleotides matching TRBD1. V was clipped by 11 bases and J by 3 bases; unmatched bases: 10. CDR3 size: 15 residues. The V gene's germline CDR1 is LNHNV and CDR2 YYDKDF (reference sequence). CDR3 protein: CAVTPGQGATDTQYF. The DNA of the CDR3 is TGTGCCGTCACCCCCGGACAGGGGGCAACAGATACGCAGTATTTT.

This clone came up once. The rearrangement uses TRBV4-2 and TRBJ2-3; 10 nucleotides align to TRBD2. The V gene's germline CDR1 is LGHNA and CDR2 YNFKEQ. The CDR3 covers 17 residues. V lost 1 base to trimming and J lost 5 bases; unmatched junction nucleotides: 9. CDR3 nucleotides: TGTGCCAGCAGCCAAGTCGGAAGCGGGGGGGCCGAAGATACGCAGTATTTT. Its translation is CASSQVGSGGAEDTQYF.

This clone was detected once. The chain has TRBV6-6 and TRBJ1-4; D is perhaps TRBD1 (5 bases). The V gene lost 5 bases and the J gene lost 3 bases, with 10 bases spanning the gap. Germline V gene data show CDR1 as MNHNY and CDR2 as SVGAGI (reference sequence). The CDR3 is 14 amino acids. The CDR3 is CASSRIGANEKLFF. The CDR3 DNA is TGTGCCAGCAGTCGGATAGGGGCTAATGAAAAACTGTTTTTT.

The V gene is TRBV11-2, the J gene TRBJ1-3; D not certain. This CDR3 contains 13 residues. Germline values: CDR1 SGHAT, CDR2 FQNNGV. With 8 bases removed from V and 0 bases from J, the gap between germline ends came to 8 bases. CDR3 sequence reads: CASSGVSGNTIYF. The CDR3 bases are TGTGCCAGCTCCGGGGTCTCTGGAAACACCATATATTTT.

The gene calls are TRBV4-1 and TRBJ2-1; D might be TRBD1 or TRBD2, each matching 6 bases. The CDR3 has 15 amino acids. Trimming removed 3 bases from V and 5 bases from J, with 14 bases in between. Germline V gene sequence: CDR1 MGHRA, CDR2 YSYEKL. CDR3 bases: TGCGCCAGCAGCCAGCGCCGGGGGCGAGACAATGAGCAGTTCTTC. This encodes CASSQRRGRDNEQFF.

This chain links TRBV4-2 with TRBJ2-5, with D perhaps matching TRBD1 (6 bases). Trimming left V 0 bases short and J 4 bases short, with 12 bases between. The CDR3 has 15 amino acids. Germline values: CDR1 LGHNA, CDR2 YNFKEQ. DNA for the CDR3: TGTGCCAGCAGCCAAGAAGGACAGTCGGTAGAGACCCAGTACTTC. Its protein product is CASSQEGQSVETQYF.

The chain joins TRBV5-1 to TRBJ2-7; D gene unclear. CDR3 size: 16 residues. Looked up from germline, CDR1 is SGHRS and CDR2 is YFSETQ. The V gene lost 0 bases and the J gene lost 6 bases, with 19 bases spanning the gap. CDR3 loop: CASSLDRIPPRVEQYV. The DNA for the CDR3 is TGCGCCAGCAGCTTGGATCGCATTCCGCCCCGGGTCGAGCAGTACGTC.

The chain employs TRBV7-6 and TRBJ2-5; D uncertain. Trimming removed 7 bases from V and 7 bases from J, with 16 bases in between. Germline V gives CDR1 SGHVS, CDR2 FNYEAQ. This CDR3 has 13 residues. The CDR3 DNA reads TGTGCCAGCACCCCGTTGGCGCTTGGGACCCAGTACTTC. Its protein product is CASTPLALGTQYF.

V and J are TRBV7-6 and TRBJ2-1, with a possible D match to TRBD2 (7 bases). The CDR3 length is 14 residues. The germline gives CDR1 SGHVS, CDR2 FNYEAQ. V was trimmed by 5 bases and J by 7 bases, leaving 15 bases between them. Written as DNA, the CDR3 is TGTGCCAGCAGCCGCGGGCGGGGGCGTAATGAGCAGTTCTTC. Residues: CASSRGRGRNEQFF. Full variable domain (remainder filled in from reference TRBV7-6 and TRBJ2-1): GAGVSQSPRYKVTKRGQDVALRCDPISGHVSLYWYRQALGQGPEFLTYFNYEAQQDKSGLPNDRFSAERPEGSISTLTIQRTEQRDSAMYRCASSRGRGRNEQFFGPGTRLTVL.

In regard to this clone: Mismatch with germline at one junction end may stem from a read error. The DNA for the CDR3 is TGTGCCAGCAGTGAGGTAGAAGGTGGTCGGACTAACTATGGCTACACCTTC. Encoded protein: CASSEVEGGRTNYGYTF. The V call is TRBV10-3, the J call TRBJ1-2; unclear D gene. This CDR3 spans 17 amino acids. Germline CDR1 and CDR2: ENHRY and SYGVKD.

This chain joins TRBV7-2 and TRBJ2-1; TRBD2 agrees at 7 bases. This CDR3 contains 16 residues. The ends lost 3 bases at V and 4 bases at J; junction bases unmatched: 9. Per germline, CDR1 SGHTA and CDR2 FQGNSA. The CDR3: CASSFRAGLFYNEQFF. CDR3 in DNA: TGTGCCAGCAGCTTTAGGGCGGGACTATTTTACAATGAGCAGTTCTTC.

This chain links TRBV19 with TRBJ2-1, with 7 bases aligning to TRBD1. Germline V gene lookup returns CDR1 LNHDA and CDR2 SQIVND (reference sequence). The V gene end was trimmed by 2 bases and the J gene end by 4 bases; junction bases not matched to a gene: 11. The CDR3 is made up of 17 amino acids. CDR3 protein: CASSILTGTDSYNEQFF. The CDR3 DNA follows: TGTGCCAGTAGTATACTAACCGGGACAGACAGTTACAATGAGCAGTTCTTC. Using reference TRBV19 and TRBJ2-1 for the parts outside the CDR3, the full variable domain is DGGITQSPKYLFRKEGQNVTLSCEQNLNHDAMYWYRQDPGQGLRLIYYSQIVNDFQKGDIAEGYSVSREKKESFPLTVTSAQKNPTAFYLCASSILTGTDSYNEQFFGPGTRLTVL.

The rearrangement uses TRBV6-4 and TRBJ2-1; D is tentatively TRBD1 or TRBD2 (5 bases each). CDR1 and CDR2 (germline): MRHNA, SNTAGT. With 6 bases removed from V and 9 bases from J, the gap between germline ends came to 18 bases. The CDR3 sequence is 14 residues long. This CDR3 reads CASSANYYGGEQFF. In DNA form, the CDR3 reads TGTGCCAGCAGCGCCAATTACTATGGGGGTGAGCAGTTCTTC.

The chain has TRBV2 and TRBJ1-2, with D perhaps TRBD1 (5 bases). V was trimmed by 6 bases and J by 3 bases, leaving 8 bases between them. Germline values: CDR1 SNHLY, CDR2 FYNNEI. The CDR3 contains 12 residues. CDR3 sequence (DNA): TGTGCCAGCAGCCCCAGGGACTATGGCTACACCTTC. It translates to CASSPRDYGYTF.